This T cell receptor beta chain originates from a study of blood T cell repertoires in COVID-19. As for the study in general: COVID-19 samples collected from the United States, Italy and Spain covered acute and convalescent phases. Sample material is recorded as cDNA or gDNA derived from T cells, B-cell-depleted T cells, or PBMCs.

This clone was observed a handful of times. J gave up 3 bases and V 4 bases, and 2 bases lay outside the gene matches. The CDR3 consists of 13 residues. Germline V gene lookup returns CDR1 KGHSH and CDR2 LQKENI. Per the authors' pipeline: Scientists estimated how many nucleated cells there were by amplifying reference gene primers. Repertoires were generated with immunoSEQ multiplex PCR, while TCRdb's copy carries only in-frame clones and drops some. D and trimming come from the DNA, and the V and J calls and clone size come from that table. The sample includes 260,000 or so clones, approximately 88% of them seen just once.

The origin of this receptor is a man between 18 and 35 years old with active or convalescent COVID-19. The source material was peripheral blood. V is TRBV18 and J is TRBJ1-1, with 7 positions matching TRBD1. This CDR3 is CASSQGTDTEAFF. The CDR3 DNA sequence: TGTGCCAGCTCACAAGGGACAGACACTGAAGCTTTCTTT.